A selection of T cell receptor beta chains follows, all from one sample in a study of cytomegalovirus exposure and HLA in healthy donors. Sequenced by immunoSEQ multiplex PCR; TCRdb stores in-frame clones only, minus some. The data show 120,000 or so clones, with under 12% seen just once and approximately 4.4% held by the top ten. Input material: PBMCs. The origin of the receptors is a woman aged 18-29 years in good health and CMV-seropositive. The conserved cysteine and the conserved F or W are not part of the CDR3 here.

v_gene: TRBV27
j_gene: TRBJ2-7
CDR3aa: ASSPMVYWEQY

v_gene: TRBV9
j_gene: TRBJ2-2
CDR3aa: ASSVAAGGTKGTGELF

v_gene: TRBV4-2
j_gene: TRBJ2-1
CDR3aa: ASSQVEHEQF

v_gene: TRBV18
j_gene: TRBJ2-5
CDR3aa: ASSPIVSTGSLEETQY

v_gene: TRBV19
j_gene: TRBJ1-4
CDR3aa: ASSSGRMTGNEKLF

v_gene: TRBV10-3
j_gene: TRBJ2-2
CDR3aa: ASRQGSTGELF

v_gene: TRBV7-6
j_gene: TRBJ2-7
CDR3aa: ASSIRGTYEQY

v_gene: TRBV11-2
j_gene: TRBJ1-1
CDR3aa: ASSTRTGSDTEAF

v_gene: TRBV28
j_gene: TRBJ1-4
CDR3aa: ASSTNRVLNEKLF

v_gene: TRBV30
j_gene: TRBJ1-2
CDR3aa: ASRATGTGYGYT

v_gene: TRBV30
j_gene: TRBJ1-6
CDR3aa: ALHTGLDNSPLH

v_gene: TRBV30
j_gene: TRBJ1-5
CDR3aa: AWSVGGAYQPQH

v_gene: TRBV19
j_gene: TRBJ2-1
CDR3aa: ASSLQGSYNEQF

v_gene: TRBV7-8
j_gene: TRBJ2-6
CDR3aa: ASSLEALIPGANVLT

v_gene: TRBV5-6
j_gene: TRBJ2-2
CDR3aa: ASSSLAGGPNTGELF

v_gene: TRBV6-4
j_gene: TRBJ2-7
CDR3aa: ASSERLAGVNEQY

v_gene: TRBV28
j_gene: TRBJ2-1
CDR3aa: ASSLPGTSGSKDNEQF

v_gene: TRBV7-8
j_gene: TRBJ1-1
CDR3aa: ASSTAPAGDTEAF

v_gene: TRBV29-1
j_gene: TRBJ2-3
CDR3aa: SVGAGDDTDTQY

v_gene: TRBV30
j_gene: TRBJ1-6
CDR3aa: AWSEGQGGSPLH

v_gene: TRBV5-1
j_gene: TRBJ1-2
CDR3aa: ASRGEGTVYGYT

v_gene: TRBV28
j_gene: TRBJ2-7
CDR3aa: ASSLQVFSDEQY

v_gene: TRBV6-1
j_gene: TRBJ1-1
CDR3aa: ASSEIDKAF

v_gene: TRBV6-1
j_gene: TRBJ2-4
CDR3aa: ASSAPRSKNIQY

v_gene: TRBV19
j_gene: TRBJ1-1
CDR3aa: ASRLPGGTEAF

v_gene: TRBV19
j_gene: TRBJ2-1
CDR3aa: ASSMASGTYNEQF

v_gene: TRBV28
j_gene: TRBJ1-1
CDR3aa: ASSLRGTNTEAF

v_gene: TRBV11-3
j_gene: TRBJ2-2
CDR3aa: ASSLGEYTGELF

v_gene: TRBV2
j_gene: TRBJ2-3
CDR3aa: ASSELAGVGDTQY

v_gene: TRBV30
j_gene: TRBJ2-7
CDR3aa: AWSPPGGVFGEQY

v_gene: TRBV7-9
j_gene: TRBJ2-7
CDR3aa: ASSSGNYEQY

v_gene: TRBV2
j_gene: TRBJ1-1
CDR3aa: ASRATTGLFFGTNTEAF

v_gene: TRBV2
j_gene: TRBJ2-1
CDR3aa: ASSELRLAINEQF

v_gene: TRBV7-3
j_gene: TRBJ2-1
CDR3aa: ASSSGTSGRQF

v_gene: TRBV27
j_gene: TRBJ2-1
CDR3aa: ATRQIGLEGNEQF

v_gene: TRBV14
j_gene: TRBJ2-3
CDR3aa: ASSHIRGRAIDTQY

v_gene: TRBV7-9
j_gene: TRBJ1-1
CDR3aa: ASSFGGPAF

v_gene: TRBV5-6
j_gene: TRBJ2-4
CDR3aa: ASSLEPGREKY

v_gene: TRBV19
j_gene: TRBJ2-3
CDR3aa: ASNDGGLAGGRKTDTQY

v_gene: TRBV30
j_gene: TRBJ1-4
CDR3aa: AWNGLATNEKLF

v_gene: TRBV10-3
j_gene: TRBJ1-2
CDR3aa: AISESPGQGYGYT

v_gene: TRBV5-6
j_gene: TRBJ2-1
CDR3aa: ASSAVLALSSYNEQF

v_gene: TRBV29-1
j_gene: TRBJ1-1
CDR3aa: SVVATEAF

v_gene: TRBV2
j_gene: TRBJ1-2
CDR3aa: ASSVYRGAGGYT

v_gene: TRBV4-1
j_gene: TRBJ1-1
CDR3aa: ASSQDPGGRAF

v_gene: TRBV19
j_gene: TRBJ2-5
CDR3aa: ATKGGGRPQETQY

v_gene: TRBV28
j_gene: TRBJ1-2
CDR3aa: ASTRGAAIYGYT

v_gene: TRBV11-2
j_gene: TRBJ1-1
CDR3aa: ASSHYPGQAF